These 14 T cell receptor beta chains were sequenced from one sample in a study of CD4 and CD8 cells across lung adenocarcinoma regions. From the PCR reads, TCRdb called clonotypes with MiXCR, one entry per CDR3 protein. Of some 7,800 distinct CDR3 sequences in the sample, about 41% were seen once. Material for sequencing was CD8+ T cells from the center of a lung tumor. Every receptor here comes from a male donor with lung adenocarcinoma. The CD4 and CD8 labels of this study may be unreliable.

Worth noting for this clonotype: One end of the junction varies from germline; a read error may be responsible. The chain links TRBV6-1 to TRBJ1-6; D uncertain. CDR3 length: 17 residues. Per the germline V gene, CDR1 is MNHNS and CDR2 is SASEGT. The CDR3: CASIADLGSSYNSPPHF. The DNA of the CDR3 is TGTGCCAGCATCGCGGATCTAGGAAGCTCCTATAATTCACCCCCCCACTTT.

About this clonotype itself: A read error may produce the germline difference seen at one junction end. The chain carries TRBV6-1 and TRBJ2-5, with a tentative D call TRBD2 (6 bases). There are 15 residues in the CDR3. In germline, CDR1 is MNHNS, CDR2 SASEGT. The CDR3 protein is CASSEGSLEREALSF. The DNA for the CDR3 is TGTGCCAGCAGTGAGGGGTCGTTAGAAAGGGAGGCCCTGTCCTTC.

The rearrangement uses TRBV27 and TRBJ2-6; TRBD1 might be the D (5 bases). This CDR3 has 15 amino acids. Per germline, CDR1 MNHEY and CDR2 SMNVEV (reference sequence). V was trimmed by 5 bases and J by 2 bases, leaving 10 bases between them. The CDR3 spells CASSALRAGANVLTF. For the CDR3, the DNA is TGTGCCAGCAGTGCACTCAGGGCTGGGGCCAACGTCCTGACTTTC.

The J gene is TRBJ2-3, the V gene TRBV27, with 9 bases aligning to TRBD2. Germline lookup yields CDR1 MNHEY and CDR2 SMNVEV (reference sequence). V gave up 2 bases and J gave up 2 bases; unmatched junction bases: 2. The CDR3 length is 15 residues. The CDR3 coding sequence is TGTGCCAGCAGTTTAGTAGCGGGGGTCACAGATACGCAGTATTTT. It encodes CASSLVAGVTDTQYF.

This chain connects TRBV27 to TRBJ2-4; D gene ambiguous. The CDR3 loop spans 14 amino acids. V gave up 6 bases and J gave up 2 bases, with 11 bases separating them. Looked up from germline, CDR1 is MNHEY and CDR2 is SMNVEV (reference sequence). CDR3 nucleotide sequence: TGTGCCAGCAGCCCCCGGGCGTCCAAAAACATTCAGTACTTC. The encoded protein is CASSPRASKNIQYF.

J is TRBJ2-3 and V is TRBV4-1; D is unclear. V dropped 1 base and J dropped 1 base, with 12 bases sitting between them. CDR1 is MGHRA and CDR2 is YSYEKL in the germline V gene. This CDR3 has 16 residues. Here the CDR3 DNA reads TGCGCCAGCAGCCAAGTTTCTGGCGCCGGCACAGATACGCAGTATTTT. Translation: CASSQVSGAGTDTQYF.

In DNA, the CDR3 is TGTGCCAGCAGTGAAGCTCCGGTCGGGAACACTGAAGCTTTCTTT. It specifies CASSEAPVGNTEAFF. The chain joins TRBV6-1 to TRBJ1-1; no clear D gene. Between the trimmed V and J ends, which lost 0 bases and 1 base, there was a span of 9 bases. This CDR3 has 15 amino acids. Germline values: CDR1 MNHNS, CDR2 SASEGT.

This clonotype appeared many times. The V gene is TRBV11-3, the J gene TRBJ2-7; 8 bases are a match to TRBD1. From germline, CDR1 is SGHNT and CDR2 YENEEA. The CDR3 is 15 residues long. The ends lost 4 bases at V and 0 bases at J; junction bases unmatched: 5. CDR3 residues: CASSYAGTGSYEQYF. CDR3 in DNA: TGTGCCAGCAGCTACGCCGGGACAGGCTCCTACGAGCAGTACTTC.

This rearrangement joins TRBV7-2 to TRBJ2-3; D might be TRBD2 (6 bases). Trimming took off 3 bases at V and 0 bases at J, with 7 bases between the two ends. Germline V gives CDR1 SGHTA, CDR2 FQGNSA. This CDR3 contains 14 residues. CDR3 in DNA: TGTGCCAGCAGCTTCGGGACTAGCACAGATACGCAGTATTTT. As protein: CASSFGTSTDTQYF.

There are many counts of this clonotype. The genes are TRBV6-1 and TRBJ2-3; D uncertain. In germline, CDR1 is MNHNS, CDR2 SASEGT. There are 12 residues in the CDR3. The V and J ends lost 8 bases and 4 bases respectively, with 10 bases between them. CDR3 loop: CASRSSSDTQYF. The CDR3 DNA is TGTGCCAGCCGAAGCAGTTCAGATACGCAGTATTTT.

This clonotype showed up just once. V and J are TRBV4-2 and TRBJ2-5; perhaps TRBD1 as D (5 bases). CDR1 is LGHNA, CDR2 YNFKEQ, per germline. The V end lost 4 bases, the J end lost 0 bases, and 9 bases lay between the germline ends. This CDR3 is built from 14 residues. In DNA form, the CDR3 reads TGTGCCAGCAGCCGCCCAGGGAACCAAGAGACCCAGTACTTC. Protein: CASSRPGNQETQYF.

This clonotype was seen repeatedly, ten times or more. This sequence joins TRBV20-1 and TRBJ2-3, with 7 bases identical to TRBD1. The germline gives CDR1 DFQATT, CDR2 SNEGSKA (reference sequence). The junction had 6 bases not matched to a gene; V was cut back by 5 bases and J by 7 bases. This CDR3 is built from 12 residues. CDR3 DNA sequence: TGCAGTGCTCCCGGGACAGCATATACGCAGTATTTT. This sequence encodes CSAPGTAYTQYF.

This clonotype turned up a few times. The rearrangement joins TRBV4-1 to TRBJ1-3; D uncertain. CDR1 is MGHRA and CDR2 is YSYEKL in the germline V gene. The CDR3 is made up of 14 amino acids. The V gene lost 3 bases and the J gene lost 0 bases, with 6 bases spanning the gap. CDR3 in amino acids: CASSQGSSGNTIYF. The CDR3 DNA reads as TGCGCCAGCAGCCAGGGCTCCTCTGGAAACACCATATATTTT.

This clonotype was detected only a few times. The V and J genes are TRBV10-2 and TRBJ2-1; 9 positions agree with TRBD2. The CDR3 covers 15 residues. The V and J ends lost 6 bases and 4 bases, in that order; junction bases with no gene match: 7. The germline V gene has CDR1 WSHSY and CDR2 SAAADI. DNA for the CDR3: TGCGCCAGCAGCTTGTCTAGCGGGGATTACAATGAGCAGTTCTTC. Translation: CASSLSSGDYNEQFF.